This T cell receptor (beta chain) appears in the sequencing data of a study of cytomegalovirus exposure and HLA in healthy donors. TCRdb keeps only in-frame clones here, not all; method: immunoSEQ multiplex PCR. The sample comprises 130,000 to 150,000 clones, more than 85% of which are singletons, and under 0.8% rests with the top ten. The sample holds one count of this clone. Its antigen is undetermined. The study, taken as a whole, reports: Researchers counted about 150 TCR beta chains as cytomegalovirus-associated.

The V gene lost 7 bases and the J gene lost 5 bases, with 11 bases spanning the gap. The CDR3 length is 12 residues. CDR1 and CDR2 from the germline V gene are LNHNV and YYDKDF (reference sequence). The sequenced sample consisted of PBMCs. The chain has TRBV15 and TRBJ1-1, with D tentatively TRBD1 (6 bases). This receptor was obtained from a young man in good health and CMV-seronegative. The CDR3 sequence is CATTGVRTEAFF. CDR3 nucleotides: TGTGCCACCACAGGGGTTCGGACTGAAGCTTTCTTT.